This T cell receptor beta chain was recovered during a study of CD8 T cells in Susac syndrome. With regard to this clonotype: Its antigen is as yet unknown.

This CDR3 is 13 amino acids long. CDR1 is SQVTM and CDR2 is ANQGSEA in the germline V gene. V was shortened by 1 base and J by 7 bases, with 13 bases between the two germline ends. Reverse transcription of 0.5 to 1 ug RNA was performed with random hexamers. The method of amplification for TCR beta CDR3 was immunoSEQ multiplex PCR, covering 54 Vbeta and 13 Jbeta. MiXCR, run by TCRdb on the immunoSEQ multiplex PCR reads, gives a single entry per CDR3 protein. The sample lists about 300,000 distinct CDR3 sequences, about 90% seen once, with over 0.065% in the top ten. General observations from the study: The study recognized that the number of individuals in its TCR sequencing and HLA analysis was relatively small.

Multiple sclerosis controls were treatment-naive patients with stable or active relapsing-remitting disease. Source material: CD4+ T cells from PBMCs. This chain uses TRBV29-1 with TRBJ1-2, with D perhaps matching TRBD1 (5 bases). This sequence was found in a human donor with multiple sclerosis. In DNA form, the CDR3 reads TGCAGCGTTGAAGTGTGGTGGGGCGGTGGCTACACCTTC. Translated, it gives CSVEVWWGGGYTF.